Listed below are T cell receptor beta chains from one sample, sequenced in a study of siplizumab effects on memory and regulatory T cells. Sequencing used immunoSEQ multiplex PCR; TCRdb keeps in-frame clones, though not all of them. Here the sample spans 70,000 to 95,000 clones, 90% being singletons. Source material: CD4+ T cells sorted from blood. All receptors come from a human donor in good health. The CDR3 runs from the conserved cysteine through the conserved F or W. The order of the fields is J gene, D gene, V gene, clone size, CDR3 DNA, CDR3 protein. The D gene is left open where the match is weak. Rows give clone size only sometimes, using once, few, many, or a class for an expanded clone.

TRBJ2-6 TRBD1 TRBV11-2 . TGTGCCAGCAGATCAATAACAGGGGGGACCTCTGGGGCCAACGTCCTGACTTTC CASRSITGGTSGANVLTF
TRBJ2-4 . TRBV15 . TGTGCCACCAGCAGAGAGGCCCTAGCCAAAAACATTCAGTACTTC CATSREALAKNIQYF
TRBJ2-7 TRBD1 TRBV27 . TGTGCCAGCAGTTCGCTCGGACAGGGGGGCGAGCAGTACTTC CASSSLGQGGEQYF
TRBJ2-5 TRBD2 TRBV4-2 . TGTGCCAGCAGCCAAGATCCGGGGGGGGAAGAGACCCAGTACTTC CASSQDPGGEETQYF
TRBJ2-2 . TRBV18 . TGTGCCAGCTCAGATTTCCTTAACACCGGGGAGCTGTTTTTT CASSDFLNTGELFF
TRBJ1-5 . TRBV6-5 . TGTGCCAGCAGTTACAAACAGAACAATCAGCCCCAGCATTTT CASSYKQNNQPQHF
TRBJ2-7 TRBD1 TRBV19 . TGTGCCAGTAGTCACCCACCCTATAGGACGGACAGGGGGAGATTCGGCTACGAGCAGTACTTC CASSHPPYRTDRGRFGYEQYF
TRBJ1-1 TRBD1 TRBV13 . TGTGCCAGCAGCTTATACAGGGGGACTGAAGCTTTCTTT CASSLYRGTEAFF
TRBJ1-2 . TRBV20-1 . TGCAGTGCTGGGGATGGGTATGGCTACACCTTC CSAGDGYGYTF
TRBJ2-7 . TRBV27 . TGTGCCAGCAGTTTACAGGGCGGTTTCTACGAGCAGTACTTC CASSLQGGFYEQYF
TRBJ1-1 . TRBV7-9 . TGTGCCAGCAGCTTAACTGGACAGCAGAACACTGAAGCTTTCTTT CASSLTGQQNTEAFF
TRBJ2-3 . TRBV4-2 . TGTGCCAGCAGCCCAGACCCTACAGATACGCAGTATTTT CASSPDPTDTQYF
TRBJ2-3 TRBD1 TRBV4-1 . TGCGCCAGCAGCCAAGTCCGGGACAGGGGAAATACGCAGTATTTT CASSQVRDRGNTQYF
TRBJ2-1 . TRBV5-1 . TGCGCCAGCAGCTTCGTAGGGAGCTCCTACAATGAGCAGTTCTTC CASSFVGSSYNEQFF
TRBJ2-1 TRBD2 TRBV7-3 . TGTGCCAGCAGCAAACTAGCGGGAGGGTACAATGAGCAGTTCTTC CASSKLAGGYNEQFF
TRBJ1-6 . TRBV6-5 . TGTGCCAGCAGTCGACAATTACCTTCTAATTCACCCCTCCACTTT CASSRQLPSNSPLHF
TRBJ2-1 . TRBV15 . TGTGCCACCAGCAGACCGCTGGCGAGCTACAATGAGCAGTTCTTC CATSRPLASYNEQFF
TRBJ2-3 TRBD2 TRBV27 . TGTGCCAGCAGATTTAGCGGGAGGGAGGGAGATACGCAGTATTTT CASRFSGREGDTQYF
TRBJ2-7 TRBD2 TRBV6-1 . TGTGCCAGCAGTGGAGGGACTAGCGGGAGCCATGAGCAGTACTTC CASSGGTSGSHEQYF
TRBJ2-2 . TRBV5-6 . TGTGCCAGCAGCCCCCGAGGGTGGGGCACCGGGGAGCTGTTTTTT CASSPRGWGTGELFF
TRBJ1-4 . TRBV30 . TGTGCCTGGAGTGATAGTGGGGACGAAAAACTGTTTTTT CAWSDSGDEKLFF
TRBJ2-7 TRBD2 TRBV30 . TGTGCCTGGGAGAGGGCTAGCGGGACCTACGAGCAGTACTTC CAWERASGTYEQYF
TRBJ2-2 TRBD1 TRBV6-6 . TGTGCCAGCAGTTACCGACAGGGGAAGAACACCGGGGAGCTGTTTTTT CASSYRQGKNTGELFF
TRBJ2-2 . TRBV5-4 . TGTGCCAGCAGCTCACAGGGACCTGCTAACACCGGGGAGCTGTTTTTT CASSSQGPANTGELFF
TRBJ2-1 . TRBV27 . TGTGCCAGCAGTAGGGACGGATCGCCTTCCTACAATGAGCAGTTCTTC CASSRDGSPSYNEQFF
TRBJ2-3 . TRBV6-1 . TGTGCCAGCAGTGAAGTAGGGTTAAGCACAGATACGCAGTATTTT CASSEVGLSTDTQYF
TRBJ1-5 . TRBV30 . TGTGCCTGGAGTCTGGCTGGAAATCAGCCCCAGCATTTT CAWSLAGNQPQHF
TRBJ1-5 . TRBV5-8 . TGTGCCAGCAGCCCCCTCCGGCAGGCCAATCAGCCCCAGCATTTT CASSPLRQANQPQHF
TRBJ2-7 TRBD2 TRBV25-1 . TGTGCCAGCAGTTTTCTAGCGGGAGCCGAGCAGTACTTC CASSFLAGAEQYF
TRBJ2-3 . TRBV19 . TGTGCCAGTAGGGAGAGGGGGGAAAGAGATACGCAGTATTTT CASRERGERDTQYF
TRBJ1-5 . TRBV6-1 once TGTGCCAGCTGTTGTCCGGGAAAAAGCAATCAGCCCCAGCATTTT CASCCPGKSNQPQHF
TRBJ1-1 . TRBV21-1 . TGTGCCAGCAGCAAGGGACAGGGGAACACTGAAGCTTTCTTT CASSKGQGNTEAFF
TRBJ2-3 . TRBV18 . TGTGCCAGCTCACCTTCGGGACGGGTCACAGATACGCAGTATTTT CASSPSGRVTDTQYF
TRBJ2-3 . TRBV4-1 . TGCGCCAGCAGCCAAGTACCGGGGAGAAGCACAGATACGCAGTATTTT CASSQVPGRSTDTQYF
TRBJ1-6 . TRBV15 . TGTGCCACCAGCAGAGATGATGTGAGGCAGTCTAATTCACCCCTCCACTTT CATSRDDVRQSNSPLHF
TRBJ2-1 . TRBV7-2 . TGTGCCAGCAGCTTACACTCCCCGCACAGTGCCTACAATGAGCAGTTCTTC CASSLHSPHSAYNEQFF
TRBJ2-1 . TRBV30 . TGTGCCTGGAATTCTAAAAAAACTAAGCACAATGAGCAGTTCTTC CAWNSKKTKHNEQFF
TRBJ2-5 TRBD1 TRBV9 . TGTGCCAGCAGCGTAACTCCGGGACAGGCACAAGAGACCCAGTACTTC CASSVTPGQAQETQYF
TRBJ2-1 . TRBV23-1 . TGCGCCAGCAGTCAGGAAGGGCCGGAGTTCTTC CASSQEGPEFF
TRBJ1-2 . TRBV5-6 . TGTGCCAGCAGCTTGGAAGGCGGACTTAACTATGGCTACACCTTC CASSLEGGLNYGYTF
TRBJ2-7 . TRBV19 . TGTGCCAGTAGCCTAAACTATCCCAGGACGACCTACGAGCAGTACTTC CASSLNYPRTTYEQYF
TRBJ2-1 TRBD2 TRBV13 . TGTGCCAGCAGCCCAAGACTAGCGGGAGTAGTCCATGAGCAGTTCTTC CASSPRLAGVVHEQFF
TRBJ1-2 . TRBV18 . TGTGCCAGCTCACCACCGAGGTGGCTAGAAAACTATGGCTACACCTTC CASSPPRWLENYGYTF